Below, 21 T cell receptor beta chains from the same sample are listed, as sequenced in a study of long-term antiretroviral therapy in people with HIV. Researchers ran immunoSEQ v3.0 at survey level. Sequencing was performed with immunoSEQ multiplex PCR; in TCRdb, only in-frame clones are kept and a portion is missing. This sample has 32,000 or so clones; approximately 90% occur once, and the top ten carry around 9%. The specimen was unsorted PBMCs, collected 3.2 years before starting antiretroviral therapy. The receptors stem from a man in his forties or fifties with HIV.

This clone was seen only a few times. V and J are TRBV13 and TRBJ2-1; 7 bases are a match to TRBD2. Germline trimming cut 0 bases from V and 8 bases from J; bases unmatched to any gene: 4. Germline V gene lookup returns CDR1 PRHDT and CDR2 FYEKMQ (reference sequence). This CDR3 contains 14 residues. For the CDR3, the DNA is TGTGCCAGCAGCTTAGGCCGGGACTATTATGAGCAGTTCTTC. It translates to CASSLGRDYYEQFF.

The CDR3 here is CASSPTAGVYTGELFF. In DNA, the CDR3 is TGTGCCAGCAGCCCCACAGCGGGAGTCTACACCGGGGAGCTGTTTTTT. The rearrangement uses TRBV9 and TRBJ2-2; 8 bases align to TRBD2. The CDR3 contains 16 residues. Germline V gene lookup returns CDR1 SGDLS and CDR2 YYNGEE. Trimming took 4 bases from V and 3 from J; bases not matched to a gene: 8.

The chain is built from TRBV2 and TRBJ1-3; a weak D match, TRBD1 (5 bases). Germline lookup yields CDR1 SNHLY and CDR2 FYNNEI. V was shortened by 3 bases and J by 0 bases, with 12 bases between the two germline ends. This CDR3 has 16 residues. The DNA for the CDR3 is TGTGCCAGCAGTGATGTAGACAGCTTCTCTGGAAACACCATATATTTT. This sequence encodes CASSDVDSFSGNTIYF.

The chain carries TRBV6-5 and TRBJ2-1; 9 nucleotides agree with TRBD2. V gave up 2 bases and J gave up 10 bases; unmatched junction bases: 6. Germline CDR1 reads MNHEY; CDR2 reads SVGAGI. The CDR3 is 14 amino acids. This CDR3 is CASSYLREGGEQFF. DNA of the CDR3: TGTGCCAGCAGTTACCTGCGGGAGGGCGGCGAGCAGTTCTTC.

A single count supports this clone. The rearrangement uses TRBV5-1 and TRBJ2-1; the D is unclear. CDR1 SGHRS and CDR2 YFSETQ come from the germline V gene. This CDR3 region has 14 residues. With 2 bases removed from V and 10 bases from J, the gap between germline ends came to 16 bases. Here the CDR3 reads CASSFGDLDREQFF. The CDR3 DNA follows: TGCGCCAGCAGCTTTGGGGATCTAGATAGAGAGCAGTTCTTC.

In nucleotides, the CDR3 is TGTGCCAGCAGCCGGACAGGGGTAGCCAAAAACATTCAGTACTTC. Residues: CASSRTGVAKNIQYF. The V call is TRBV5-4, the J call TRBJ2-4; 9 bases fit TRBD1. CDR1 and CDR2 (germline): SGHNT, YYREEE (reference sequence). This CDR3 comprises 15 residues. V gave up 4 bases and J gave up 0 bases; unmatched junction bases: 2.

Only a few counts were recorded for this clone. This sequence joins TRBV2 and TRBJ1-2; D uncertain. The V gene's germline CDR1 is SNHLY and CDR2 FYNNEI. V was clipped by 3 bases and J by 4 bases, with 6 bases between them. The CDR3 contains 12 residues. CDR3 residues: CASSDSLYGYTF. The CDR3 DNA reads as TGTGCCAGCAGTGACAGCCTCTATGGCTACACCTTC. Supplemented by reference TRBV2 and TRBJ1-2, the full variable domain reads EPEVTQTPSHQVTQMGQEVILRCVPISNHLYFYWYRQILGQKVEFLVSFYNNEISEKSEIFDDQFSVERPDGSNFTLKIRSTKLEDSAMYFCASSDSLYGYTFGSGTRLTVV.

A few counts support this clone. The V call is TRBV11-2, the J call TRBJ1-1, with a possible D match to TRBD1 (5 bases). CDR3 size: 13 residues. V shed 6 bases and J shed 1 base, with 9 bases lying between them. CDR1 is SGHAT and CDR2 is FQNNGV in the germline V gene. The CDR3 nucleotides read TGTGCCAGCAGTAGACAGCCGAACACTGAAGCTTTCTTT. Protein product: CASSRQPNTEAFF. The variable domain in full, with the rest retrieved from reference TRBV11-2 and TRBJ1-1, is EAGVAQSPRYKIIEKRQSVAFWCNPISGHATLYWYQQILGQGPKLLIQFQNNGVVDDSQLPKDRFSAERLKGVDSTLKIQPAKLEDSAVYLCASSRQPNTEAFFGQGTRLTVV.

This clone was found once. This rearrangement joins TRBV11-2 to TRBJ2-5; TRBD1 matches 9 bases. The CDR3 runs 17 residues. Germline loops: CDR1 SGHAT, CDR2 FQNNGV. Unmatched junction bases numbered 13, after V lost 3 bases and J lost 5 bases. CDR3 loop: CASSLQSRDRVWETQYF. CDR3 in DNA: TGTGCCAGCAGCTTGCAGAGTCGGGACAGGGTTTGGGAGACCCAGTACTTC.

The chain couples TRBV5-1 to TRBJ2-1; D is ambiguous. The ends were cut back, 0 bases at V and 5 bases at J, with 6 bases in the middle. The CDR3 extends over 13 amino acids. Germline CDR1 is SGHRS and CDR2 is YFSETQ. The CDR3 sequence is CASSLEVNNEQFF. CDR3 in DNA: TGCGCCAGCAGCTTGGAGGTGAACAATGAGCAGTTCTTC.

The chain combines TRBV5-1 with TRBJ1-5; 7 nucleotides match TRBD1. The CDR3 sequence is 14 residues long. Germline V gene data show CDR1 as SGHRS and CDR2 as YFSETQ. V was clipped by 5 bases and J by 2 bases; unmatched bases: 4. The CDR3 nucleotides read TGCGCCAGCAGTTTAACAGGGGGCAATCAGCCCCAGCATTTT. It specifies CASSLTGGNQPQHF.

By share, this clone counts as large (0.1 to 1%). CDR3 in DNA: TGTGCCAGCAGCGTAGCCATGGGACTAGCAAATGAGCAGTTCTTC. It translates to CASSVAMGLANEQFF. V usage is TRBV9 and J usage is TRBJ2-1; 9 bases are a match to TRBD2. The length of the CDR3 is 15 residues. Per germline, CDR1 SGDLS and CDR2 YYNGEE. V gave up 0 bases and J gave up 7 bases; unmatched junction bases: 5. Full variable domain (outside the CDR3, taken from reference TRBV9 and TRBJ2-1): DSGVTQTPKHLITATGQRVTLRCSPRSGDLSVYWYQQSLDQGLQFLIQYYNGEERAKGNILERFSAQQFPDLHSELNLSSLELGDSALYFCASSVAMGLANEQFFGPGTRLTVL.

The CDR3 region has the DNA TGTGCCAGCAGCCTAAGGGCTCCTAGCGGGGGAAACACCGGGGAGCTGTTTTTT. This gives the protein CASSLRAPSGGNTGELFF. J is TRBJ2-2 and V is TRBV7-3; 10 bases map to TRBD2. V was pared by 5 bases and J by 2 bases, with 11 bases of the junction left unmatched. Germline V CDR1 and CDR2: SGHTA, FQGTGA. The CDR3 runs to 18 residues.

The rearrangement links TRBV7-6 to TRBJ2-1; 9 bases are shared with TRBD2. V was pared by 2 bases and J by 4 bases, with 12 bases of the junction left unmatched. The CDR3 is 18 amino acids. Germline CDR1 SGHVS, CDR2 FNYEAQ. CDR3 region: CASSLREGGLAGYNEQFF. The DNA of the CDR3 is TGTGCCAGCAGCTTAAGGGAGGGGGGGCTAGCGGGATACAATGAGCAGTTCTTC.

A few counts support this clone. This chain links TRBV30 with TRBJ1-2; 7 bases agree with TRBD1. There are 15 residues in the CDR3. Germline lookup yields CDR1 GTSNPN and CDR2 SVGIG (reference sequence). V was pared by 5 bases and J by 3 bases, with 12 bases of the junction left unmatched. The CDR3 DNA sequence: TGTGCCTGGGGGGCGGAAAACAGGGGCGACTATGGCTACACCTTC. This translates into CAWGAENRGDYGYTF.

This chain joins TRBV2 and TRBJ2-5; D is unclear. Germline values: CDR1 SNHLY, CDR2 FYNNEI. V lost 7 bases and J 5 bases, leaving 17 bases between the germline ends. The CDR3 has 14 residues. The CDR3 loop reads CASNARLLEETQYF. As DNA, the CDR3 is TGTGCCAGCAATGCCCGCCTTCTGGAGGAGACCCAGTACTTC.

The V call is TRBV28, the J call TRBJ2-7, with D unresolved. This CDR3 has 14 amino acids. CDR1 is MDHEN and CDR2 is SYDVKM in the germline V gene. V gave up 2 bases and J gave up 3 bases, with 11 bases separating them. This CDR3 is CASSLPGTRYEQYF. CDR3 in DNA: TGTGCCAGCAGTTTACCCGGAACCCGCTACGAGCAGTACTTC.

A single count supports this clone. The chain recombines TRBV6-5 with TRBJ2-7, with D perhaps matching TRBD1 or TRBD2 (5 bases each). The length of the CDR3 is 16 residues. The germline V gene has CDR1 MNHEY and CDR2 SVGAGI. Trimming removed 2 bases from V and 0 bases from J, with 14 bases in between. The CDR3 spells CASSYTSGTISYEQYF. The CDR3 DNA is TGTGCCAGCAGTTACACCTCCGGGACGATCTCCTACGAGCAGTACTTC.

This clone has only one observation. The gene calls are TRBV5-4 and TRBJ2-7; the D gene is possibly TRBD1 (5 bases). This CDR3 is built from 15 residues. Trimming stripped 7 bases from V and 1 base from J, with 18 bases between. The V gene's germline CDR1 is SGHNT and CDR2 YYREEE (reference sequence). The CDR3 coding sequence is TGTGCCAGCGCTAAACTGGGGCCGACGTCCTACGAGCAGTACTTC. It translates to CASAKLGPTSYEQYF.

This clone has more than one count but fewer than ten. The J gene is TRBJ1-6, the V gene TRBV5-1, with D possibly matching TRBD1 (5 bases). The CDR3 loop spans 15 amino acids. Germline V gene sequence: CDR1 SGHRS, CDR2 YFSETQ. Between the trimmed V and J ends, which lost 0 bases and 7 bases, there was a span of 11 bases. CDR3 residues: CASSLEWGGNSPLHF. CDR3 nucleotides: TGCGCCAGCAGCTTGGAGTGGGGGGGGAATTCACCCCTCCACTTT.

CDR3 bases: TGTGCCAGCAGCGAGGGCGCCAGCTCTGGAAACACCATATATTTT. Its translation is CASSEGASSGNTIYF. The rearrangement links TRBV9 to TRBJ1-3; D call uncertain. V was cut by 3 bases and J by 0 bases, with 10 bases left in between. Germline values: CDR1 SGDLS, CDR2 YYNGEE. This CDR3 has 15 amino acids.